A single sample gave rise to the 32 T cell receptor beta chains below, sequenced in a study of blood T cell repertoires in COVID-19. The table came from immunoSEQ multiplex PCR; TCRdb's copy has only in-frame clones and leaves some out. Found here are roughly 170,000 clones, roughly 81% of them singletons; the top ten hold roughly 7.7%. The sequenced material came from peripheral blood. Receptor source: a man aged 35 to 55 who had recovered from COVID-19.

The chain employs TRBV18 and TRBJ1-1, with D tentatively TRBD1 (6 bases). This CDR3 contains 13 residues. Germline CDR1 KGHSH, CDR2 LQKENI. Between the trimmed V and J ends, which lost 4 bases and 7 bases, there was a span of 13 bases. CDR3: CASSLNPGDEAFF. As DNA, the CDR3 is TGTGCCAGCTCACTTAACCCAGGGGATGAAGCTTTCTTT.

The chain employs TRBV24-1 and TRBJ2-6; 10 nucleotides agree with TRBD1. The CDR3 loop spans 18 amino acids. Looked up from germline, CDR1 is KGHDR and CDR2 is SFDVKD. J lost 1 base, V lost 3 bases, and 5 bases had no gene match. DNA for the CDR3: TGTGCCACCAGTGATCCCGGGACAGGGGTTTCTGGGGCCAACGTCCTGACTTTC. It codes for CATSDPGTGVSGANVLTF.

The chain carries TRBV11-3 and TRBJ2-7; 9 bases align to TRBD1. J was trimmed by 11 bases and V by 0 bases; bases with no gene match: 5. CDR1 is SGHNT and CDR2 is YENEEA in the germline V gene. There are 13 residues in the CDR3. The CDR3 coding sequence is TGTGCCAGCAGCTTAGATCGGGACAGGGAGAAGTACTTC. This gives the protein CASSLDRDREKYF.

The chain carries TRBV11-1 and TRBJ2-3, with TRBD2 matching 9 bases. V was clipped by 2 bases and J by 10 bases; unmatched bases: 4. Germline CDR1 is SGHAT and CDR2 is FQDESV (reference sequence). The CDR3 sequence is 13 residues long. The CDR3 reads CASSLSVAGAQYF. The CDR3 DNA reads TGTGCCAGCAGCTTATCCGTAGCGGGAGCGCAGTATTTT. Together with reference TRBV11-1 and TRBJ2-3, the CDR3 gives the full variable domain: EAEVAQSPRYKITEKSQAVAFWCDPISGHATLYWYRQILGQGPELLVQFQDESVVDDSQLPKDRFSAERLKGVDSTLKIQPAELGDSAMYLCASSLSVAGAQYFGPGTRLTVL.

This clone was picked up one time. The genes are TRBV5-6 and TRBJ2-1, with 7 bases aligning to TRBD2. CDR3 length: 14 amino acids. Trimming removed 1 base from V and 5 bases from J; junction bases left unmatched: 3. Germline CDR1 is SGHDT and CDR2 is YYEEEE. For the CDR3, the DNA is TGTGCCAGCAGCTTGTTACGGGGGGACAATGAGCAGTTCTTC. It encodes CASSLLRGDNEQFF.

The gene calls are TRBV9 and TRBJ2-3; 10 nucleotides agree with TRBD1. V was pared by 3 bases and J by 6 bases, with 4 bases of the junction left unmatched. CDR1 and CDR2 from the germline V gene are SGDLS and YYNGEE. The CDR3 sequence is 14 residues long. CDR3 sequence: CASSGQGADDTQYF. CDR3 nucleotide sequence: TGTGCCAGCAGCGGACAGGGGGCGGACGATACGCAGTATTTT.

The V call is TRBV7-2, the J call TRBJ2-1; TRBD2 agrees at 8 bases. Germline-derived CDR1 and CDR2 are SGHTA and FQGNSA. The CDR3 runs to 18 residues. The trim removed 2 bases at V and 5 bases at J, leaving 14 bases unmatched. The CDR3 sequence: CASSLTVAGGLIDNEQFF. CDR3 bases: TGTGCCAGCAGCTTAACAGTTGCGGGGGGTCTTATCGACAATGAGCAGTTCTTC.

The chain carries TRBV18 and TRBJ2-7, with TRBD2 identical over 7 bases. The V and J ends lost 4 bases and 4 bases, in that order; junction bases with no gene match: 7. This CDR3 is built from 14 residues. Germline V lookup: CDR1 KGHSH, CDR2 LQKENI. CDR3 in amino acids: CASSLVAGEYEQYF. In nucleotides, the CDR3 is TGTGCCAGCTCACTGGTCGCGGGGGAATACGAGCAGTACTTC.

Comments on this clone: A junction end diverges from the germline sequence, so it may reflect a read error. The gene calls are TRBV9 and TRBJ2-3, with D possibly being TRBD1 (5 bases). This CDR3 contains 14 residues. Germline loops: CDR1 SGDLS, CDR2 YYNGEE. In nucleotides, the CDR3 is TGTGCCAGCCGCGTGGGGCCAAACACAGATACGCAGTATTTT. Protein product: CASRVGPNTDTQYF.

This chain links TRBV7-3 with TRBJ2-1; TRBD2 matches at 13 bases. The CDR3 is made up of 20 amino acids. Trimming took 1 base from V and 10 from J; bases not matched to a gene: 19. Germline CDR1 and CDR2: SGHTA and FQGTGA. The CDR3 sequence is CASSLSWGLAGQKPFFEQFF. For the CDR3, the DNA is TGTGCCAGCAGCTTAAGTTGGGGACTAGCGGGACAAAAGCCATTTTTCGAGCAGTTCTTC.

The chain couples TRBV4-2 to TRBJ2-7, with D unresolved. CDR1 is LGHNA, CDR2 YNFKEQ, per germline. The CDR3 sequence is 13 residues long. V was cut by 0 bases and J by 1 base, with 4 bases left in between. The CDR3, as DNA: TGTGCCAGCAGCCAAGATCTATCCTACGAGCAGTACTTC. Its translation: CASSQDLSYEQYF.

The CDR3 nucleotides read TGTGCCAGCAGCTTAGCCGGGACAGGGGAAGGCGATGAGCAGTTCTTC. Translating it yields CASSLAGTGEGDEQFF. The rearrangement uses TRBV7-9 and TRBJ2-1, with TRBD1 matching 10 bases. Germline CDR1 SEHNR, CDR2 FQNEAQ (reference sequence). Losses at the gene ends were 0 bases for V and 8 bases for J; bases not matched to a gene: 7. The CDR3 is 16 amino acids.

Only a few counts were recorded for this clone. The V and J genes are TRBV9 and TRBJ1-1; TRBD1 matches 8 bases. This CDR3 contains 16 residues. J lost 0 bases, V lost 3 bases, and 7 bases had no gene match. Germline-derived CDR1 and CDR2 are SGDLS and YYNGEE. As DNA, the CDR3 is TGTGCCAGCAGCGAGGGGGCAGGGGGCTTGAACACTGAAGCTTTCTTT. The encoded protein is CASSEGAGGLNTEAFF.

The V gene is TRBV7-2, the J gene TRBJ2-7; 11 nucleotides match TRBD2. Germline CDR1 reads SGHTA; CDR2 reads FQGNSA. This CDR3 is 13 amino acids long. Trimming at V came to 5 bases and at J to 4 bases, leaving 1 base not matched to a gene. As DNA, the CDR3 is TGTGCCAGCAGCCGACTAGCGGGATACGAGCAGTACTTC. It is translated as CASSRLAGYEQYF.

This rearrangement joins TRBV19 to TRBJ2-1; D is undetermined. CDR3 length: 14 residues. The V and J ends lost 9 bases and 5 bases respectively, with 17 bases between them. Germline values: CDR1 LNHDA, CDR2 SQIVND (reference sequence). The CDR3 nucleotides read TGTGCCAGCCAGAGGAACAACTTAGACAATGAGCAGTTCTTC. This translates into CASQRNNLDNEQFF.

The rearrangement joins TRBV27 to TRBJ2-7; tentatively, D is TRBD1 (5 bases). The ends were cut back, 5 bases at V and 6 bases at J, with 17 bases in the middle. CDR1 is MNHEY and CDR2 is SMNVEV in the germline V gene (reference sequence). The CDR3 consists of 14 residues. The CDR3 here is CASSPRANLFEQYF. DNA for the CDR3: TGTGCCAGCAGTCCCAGGGCCAACTTATTCGAGCAGTACTTC.

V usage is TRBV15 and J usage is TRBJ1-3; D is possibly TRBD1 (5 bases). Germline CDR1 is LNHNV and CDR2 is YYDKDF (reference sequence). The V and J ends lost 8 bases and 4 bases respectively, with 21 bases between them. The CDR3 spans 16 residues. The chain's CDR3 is CATSTGRAHPGNTIYF. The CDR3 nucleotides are TGTGCCACCTCGACGGGCAGGGCCCACCCAGGAAACACCATATATTTT. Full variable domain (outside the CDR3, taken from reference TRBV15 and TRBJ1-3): DAMVIQNPRYQVTQFGKPVTLSCSQTLNHNVMYWYQQKSSQAPKLLFHYYDKDFNNEADTPDNFQSRRPNTSFCFLDIRSPGLGDTAMYLCATSTGRAHPGNTIYFGEGSWLTVV.

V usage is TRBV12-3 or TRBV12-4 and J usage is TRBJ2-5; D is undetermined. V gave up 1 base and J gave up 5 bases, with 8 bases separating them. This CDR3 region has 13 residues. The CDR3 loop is CASSLGHEETQYF. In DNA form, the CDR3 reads TGTGCCAGCAGTTTAGGACATGAGGAGACCCAGTACTTC.

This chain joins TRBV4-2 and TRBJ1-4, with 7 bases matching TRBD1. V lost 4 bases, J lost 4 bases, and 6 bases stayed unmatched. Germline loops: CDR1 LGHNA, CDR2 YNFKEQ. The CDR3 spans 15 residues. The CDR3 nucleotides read TGTGCCAGCAGCCCACGACAGGGCCTTAATGAAAAACTGTTTTTT. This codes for CASSPRQGLNEKLFF.

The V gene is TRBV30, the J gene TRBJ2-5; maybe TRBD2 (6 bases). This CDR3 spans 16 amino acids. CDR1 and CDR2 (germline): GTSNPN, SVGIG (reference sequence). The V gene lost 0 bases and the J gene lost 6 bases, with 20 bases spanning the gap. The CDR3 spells CAWSVQVGGVVKTQYF. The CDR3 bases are TGTGCCTGGAGTGTACAAGTCGGGGGAGTCGTGAAGACCCAGTACTTC. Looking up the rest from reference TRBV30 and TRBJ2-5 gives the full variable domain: SQTIHQWPATLVQPVGSPLSLECTVEGTSNPNLYWYRQAAGRGLQLLFYSVGIGQISSEVPQNLSASRPQDRQFILSSKKLLLSDSGFYLCAWSVQVGGVVKTQYFGPGTRLLVL.

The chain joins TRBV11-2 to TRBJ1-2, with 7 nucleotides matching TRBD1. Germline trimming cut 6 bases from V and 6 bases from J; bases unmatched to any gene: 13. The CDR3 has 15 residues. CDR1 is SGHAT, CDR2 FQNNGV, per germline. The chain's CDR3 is CASRRLGTDGDGYTF. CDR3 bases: TGTGCCAGCAGGCGCCTCGGGACAGATGGAGATGGCTACACCTTC.

The CDR3 sequence: CASSLAGRGDGMNTEAFF. The CDR3 DNA is TGTGCCAGCAGCTTAGCGGGGAGGGGAGATGGGATGAACACTGAAGCTTTCTTT. This chain connects TRBV7-6 to TRBJ1-1, with D possibly matching TRBD1 (5 bases). The ends were cut back, 0 bases at V and 0 bases at J, with 17 bases in the middle. CDR1 is SGHVS and CDR2 is FNYEAQ in the germline V gene. The CDR3 spans 18 residues.

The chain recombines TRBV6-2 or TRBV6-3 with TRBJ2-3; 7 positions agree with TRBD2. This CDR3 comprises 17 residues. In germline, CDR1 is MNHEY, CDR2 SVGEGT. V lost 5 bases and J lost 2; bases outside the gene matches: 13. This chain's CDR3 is CASSPHLTSRYTDTQYF. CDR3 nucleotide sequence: TGTGCCAGCAGTCCCCACTTGACTAGCCGCTACACAGATACGCAGTATTTT.

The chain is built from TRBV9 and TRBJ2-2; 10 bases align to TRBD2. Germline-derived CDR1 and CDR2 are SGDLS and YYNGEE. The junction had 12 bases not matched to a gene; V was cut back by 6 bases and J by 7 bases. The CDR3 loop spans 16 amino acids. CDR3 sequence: CASNPTSGASIGELFF. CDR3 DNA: TGTGCCAGCAATCCCACTAGCGGGGCTTCGATCGGGGAGCTGTTTTTT.

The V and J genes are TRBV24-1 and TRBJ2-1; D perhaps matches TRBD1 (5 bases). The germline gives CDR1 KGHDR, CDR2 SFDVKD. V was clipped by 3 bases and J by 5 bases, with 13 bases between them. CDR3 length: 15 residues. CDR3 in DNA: TGTGCCACCAGTGATATCTCCAGGGTAAACAATGAGCAGTTCTTC. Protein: CATSDISRVNNEQFF.

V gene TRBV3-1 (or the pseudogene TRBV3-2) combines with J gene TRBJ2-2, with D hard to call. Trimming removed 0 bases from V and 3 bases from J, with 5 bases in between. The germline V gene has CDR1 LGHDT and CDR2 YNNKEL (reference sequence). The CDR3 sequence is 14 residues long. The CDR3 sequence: CASSQDPDTGELFF. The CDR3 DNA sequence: TGTGCCAGCAGCCAAGATCCAGACACCGGGGAGCTGTTTTTT.

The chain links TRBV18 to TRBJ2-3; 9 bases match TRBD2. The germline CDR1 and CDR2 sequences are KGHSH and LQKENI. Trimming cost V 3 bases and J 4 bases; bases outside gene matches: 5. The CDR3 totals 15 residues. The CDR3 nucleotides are TGTGCCAGCTCACCGCTAGCGGGATCGTCAGATACGCAGTATTTT. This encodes CASSPLAGSSDTQYF.

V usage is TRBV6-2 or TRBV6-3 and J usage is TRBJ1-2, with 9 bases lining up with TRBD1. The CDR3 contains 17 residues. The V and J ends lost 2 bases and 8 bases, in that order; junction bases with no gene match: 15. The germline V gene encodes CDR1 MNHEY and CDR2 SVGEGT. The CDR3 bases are TGTGCCAGCAGTTACGTCCCGGGACAGGGTGATCTCGGAGGCTACACCTTC. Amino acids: CASSYVPGQGDLGGYTF.

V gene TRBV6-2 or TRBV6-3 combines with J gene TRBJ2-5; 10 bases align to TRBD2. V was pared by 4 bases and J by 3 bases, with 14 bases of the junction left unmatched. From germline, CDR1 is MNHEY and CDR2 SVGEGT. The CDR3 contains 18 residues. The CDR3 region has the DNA TGTGCCAGCAGTTTTTCCCCCGGGATAGCGGGAGGAGAAGAGACCCAGTACTTC. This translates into CASSFSPGIAGGEETQYF.

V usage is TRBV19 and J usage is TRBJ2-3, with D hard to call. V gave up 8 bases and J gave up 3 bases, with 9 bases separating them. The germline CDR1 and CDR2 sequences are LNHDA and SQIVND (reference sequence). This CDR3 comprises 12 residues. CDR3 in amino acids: CASCAGTDTQYF. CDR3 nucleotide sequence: TGTGCCAGTTGCGCAGGAACAGATACGCAGTATTTT.

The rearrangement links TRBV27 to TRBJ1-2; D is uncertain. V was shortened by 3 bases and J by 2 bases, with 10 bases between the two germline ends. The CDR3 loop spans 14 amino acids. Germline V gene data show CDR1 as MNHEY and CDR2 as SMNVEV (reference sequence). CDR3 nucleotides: TGTGCCAGCAGTTTCGGAGCCACCAACTATGGCTACACCTTC. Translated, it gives CASSFGATNYGYTF.

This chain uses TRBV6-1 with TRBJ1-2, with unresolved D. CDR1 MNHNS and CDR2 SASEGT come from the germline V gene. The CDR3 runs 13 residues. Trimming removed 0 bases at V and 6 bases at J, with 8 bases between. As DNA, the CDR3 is TGTGCCAGCAGTGAAGCGCGGTGGAATGGCTACACCTTC. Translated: CASSEARWNGYTF.